The T cell receptor beta chain under discussion was sequenced for a study of immune characterization of retroperitoneal liposarcoma. Relative to its sample, this clonotype is large. TCRdb used MiXCR to reprocess the PCR reads, holding one entry per CDR3 protein. The data show around 7,600 distinct CDR3 sequences, about 40% seen once. The specimen sequenced was tumor tissue. This clonotype was obtained from a male donor with retroperitoneal liposarcoma.

The DNA for the CDR3 is TGTGCCAGCAGTTTCGGGACTACCCCCTTCTTC. Protein: CASSFGTTPFF. The V call is TRBV12-3 or TRBV12-4, the J call TRBJ2-1, with 7 bases aligning to TRBD2. There are 11 residues in the CDR3. Germline trimming cut 3 bases from V and 16 bases from J; bases unmatched to any gene: 6.